A single sample gave rise to the 27 T cell receptor beta chains below, sequenced in a study of long-term antiretroviral therapy in people with HIV. Researchers report immunoSEQ v3.0 was run at survey level. The assay was immunoSEQ multiplex PCR, and TCRdb's table has in-frame clones only and misses some. This repertoire shows about 24,000 clones, approximately 90% found once; its top ten account for more than 8.5%. This sample comprised unsorted PBMCs, obtained 1.8 years before starting antiretroviral therapy. These receptors all come from a man between 50 and 59 years old with HIV.

The J gene is TRBJ2-7, the V gene TRBV7-2; D gene unclear. The CDR3 totals 12 residues. The V end was cut by 5 bases, the J end by 2 bases, with 7 bases between. Germline lookup yields CDR1 SGHTA and CDR2 FQGNSA. The CDR3 sequence is CASSRPAYEQYF. CDR3 bases: TGTGCCAGCAGCCGCCCCGCCTACGAGCAGTACTTC.

This chain links TRBV9 with TRBJ1-1; 7 bases line up with TRBD1. The CDR3 sequence is 14 residues long. V lost 2 bases to trimming and J lost 1 base; unmatched junction nucleotides: 2. CDR1 and CDR2 from the germline V gene are SGDLS and YYNGEE. The CDR3 protein is CASSVTGENTEAFF. DNA of the CDR3: TGTGCCAGCAGCGTCACAGGGGAGAACACTGAAGCTTTCTTT. Filled out from reference TRBV9 and TRBJ1-1, the complete variable domain reads DSGVTQTPKHLITATGQRVTLRCSPRSGDLSVYWYQQSLDQGLQFLIQYYNGEERAKGNILERFSAQQFPDLHSELNLSSLELGDSALYFCASSVTGENTEAFFGQGTRLTVV.

This sequence joins TRBV7-2 and TRBJ2-7; 10 nucleotides line up with TRBD2. Germline V gene sequence: CDR1 SGHTA, CDR2 FQGNSA. This CDR3 has 14 amino acids. Trimming removed 2 bases from V and 3 bases from J; junction bases left unmatched: 1. The DNA of the CDR3 is TGTGCCAGCAGCTTACTAGCGGGGGACTACGAGCAGTACTTC. This codes for CASSLLAGDYEQYF.

V usage is TRBV6-5 and J usage is TRBJ2-3, with TRBD2 matching 11 bases. The CDR3 length is 15 residues. Germline CDR1 reads MNHEY; CDR2 reads SVGAGI. V lost 7 bases, J lost 5 bases, and 8 bases stayed unmatched. The CDR3 bases are TGTGCCAGCAATCCCCTAGCGGGGGGTGTAGATACGCAGTATTTT. Translated, it gives CASNPLAGGVDTQYF.

V is TRBV7-2 and J is TRBJ2-2; 9 bases align to TRBD2. CDR3 length: 15 residues. After removal of 4 bases from V and 7 bases from J, the junction contained 7 bases not matched to a gene. Germline values: CDR1 SGHTA, CDR2 FQGNSA. Written as DNA, the CDR3 is TGTGCCAGCAGCTCGACGGGACTAGCAAACGGGGAGCTGTTTTTT. Translating gives CASSSTGLANGELFF.

The V call is TRBV15, the J call TRBJ2-3, with D perhaps matching TRBD2 (5 bases). V shed 0 bases and J shed 6 bases, with 13 bases lying between them. Germline V lookup: CDR1 LNHNV, CDR2 YYDKDF (reference sequence). CDR3 length equals 15 residues. CDR3 bases: TGTGCCACCAGCAGAGACGGCGGGCTGGGGGATACGCAGTATTTT. This gives the protein CATSRDGGLGDTQYF.

This sequence joins TRBV9 and TRBJ2-7, with a weak D call TRBD1 (5 bases). V lost 4 bases and J 4 bases, leaving 15 bases between the germline ends. The CDR3 runs to 14 residues. CDR1 is SGDLS and CDR2 is YYNGEE in the germline V gene. The CDR3 region is CASSTGHTAYEQYF. CDR3 nucleotides: TGTGCCAGCAGCACAGGACATACAGCTTACGAGCAGTACTTC.

This sequence joins TRBV5-6 and TRBJ1-1; D gene ambiguous. CDR3 size: 16 residues. Germline lookup yields CDR1 SGHDT and CDR2 YYEEEE. Trimming removed 4 bases from V and 3 bases from J, with 19 bases in between. The DNA of the CDR3 is TGTGCCAGCAGCGTCTCGTTTCGAGGGAGAGACACTGAAGCTTTCTTT. Encoded protein: CASSVSFRGRDTEAFF.

The chain employs TRBV9 and TRBJ1-5, with 10 bases aligning to TRBD1. This CDR3 has 16 amino acids. The V segment lost 3 bases and the J segment 0 bases; nucleotides outside the gene matches: 3. CDR1 is SGDLS, CDR2 YYNGEE, per germline. The CDR3 loop reads CASSGGTGDSNQPQHF. The CDR3 nucleotides read TGTGCCAGCAGCGGAGGGACAGGGGATAGCAATCAGCCCCAGCATTTT.

The rearrangement links TRBV18 to TRBJ1-4; D gene uncertain. Between the trimmed V and J ends, which lost 8 bases and 4 bases, there was a span of 17 bases. CDR1 KGHSH and CDR2 LQKENI come from the germline V gene. There are 15 residues in the CDR3. CDR3 sequence (DNA): TGTGCCAGCCGCTGGGGTGGATTGGATAATGAAAAACTGTTTTTT. Amino acids: CASRWGGLDNEKLFF.

The chain uses TRBV6-6 and TRBJ2-7; maybe TRBD2 (7 bases). The germline V and J ends were trimmed by 5 bases and 3 bases, with 20 bases remaining between them. Germline V gene lookup returns CDR1 MNHNY and CDR2 SVGAGI (reference sequence). CDR3 length: 16 amino acids. CDR3 loop: CASSPRPRGAGYEQYF. The CDR3 nucleotides are TGTGCCAGCAGTCCCCGCCCCCGGGGGGCAGGCTACGAGCAGTACTTC.

The V gene is TRBV28, the J gene TRBJ1-4; TRBD1 aligns across 8 bases. In germline, CDR1 is MDHEN, CDR2 SYDVKM. This CDR3 is 16 amino acids long. Trimming took 1 base from V and 10 from J; bases not matched to a gene: 11. The CDR3 reads CASSLLTGGGQGKLFF. As DNA, the CDR3 is TGTGCCAGCAGTTTATTAACAGGGGGTGGTCAGGGAAAACTGTTTTTT.

V gene TRBV13 combines with J gene TRBJ2-5, with D possibly being TRBD1 or TRBD2 (5 bases each). The germline V gene encodes CDR1 PRHDT and CDR2 FYEKMQ (reference sequence). Trimming removed 5 bases at V and 5 bases at J, with 21 bases between. The CDR3 sequence is 16 residues long. The CDR3 spells CASSQRGDYFLETQYF. In DNA, the CDR3 is TGTGCCAGCAGCCAAAGGGGAGACTATTTTTTGGAGACCCAGTACTTC. Based on the CDR3 plus reference TRBV13 and TRBJ2-5, the full variable domain is AAGVIQSPRHLIKEKRETATLKCYPIPRHDTVYWYQQGPGQDPQFLISFYEKMQSDKGSIPDRFSAQQFSDYHSELNMSSLELGDSALYFCASSQRGDYFLETQYFGPGTRLLVL.

The chain recombines TRBV2 with TRBJ2-1, with a possible D match to TRBD2 (6 bases). V lost 7 bases and J lost 4, with 17 bases in between. Germline CDR1 and CDR2: SNHLY and FYNNEI. There are 15 residues in the CDR3. As DNA, the CDR3 is TGTGCCAGCAAGCGGGCGGGACTCATATACAATGAGCAGTTCTTC. Protein product: CASKRAGLIYNEQFF.

The chain employs TRBV5-1 and TRBJ1-3, with a tentative D call TRBD1 (5 bases). V was clipped by 5 bases and J by 0 bases, with 12 bases between them. CDR3 length equals 15 residues. Germline-derived CDR1 and CDR2 are SGHRS and YFSETQ. CDR3 in DNA: TGCGCCAGCAGTCAACAGGTTGGCTCTGGAAACACCATATATTTT. Translated, it gives CASSQQVGSGNTIYF.

The chain couples TRBV2 to TRBJ2-3; the D call may be TRBD1 or TRBD2 (5 bases each). The V end was cut by 6 bases, the J end by 3 bases, with 25 bases between. Per germline, CDR1 SNHLY and CDR2 FYNNEI. This CDR3 is built from 18 residues. The CDR3 protein is CASSVRQHPLEVTDTQYF. The CDR3, as DNA: TGTGCCAGCAGCGTAAGACAGCATCCACTAGAGGTGACAGATACGCAGTATTTT. The full variable domain, its missing parts supplied by reference TRBV2 and TRBJ2-3, is EPEVTQTPSHQVTQMGQEVILRCVPISNHLYFYWYRQILGQKVEFLVSFYNNEISEKSEIFDDQFSVERPDGSNFTLKIRSTKLEDSAMYFCASSVRQHPLEVTDTQYFGPGTRLTVL.

The CDR3 reads CASRRGGADGYTF. The CDR3 nucleotides are TGTGCCAGCAGGAGGGGGGGCGCGGATGGCTACACCTTC. This sequence joins TRBV6-1 and TRBJ1-2; weak D call: TRBD1 (6 bases). V was shortened by 6 bases and J by 6 bases, with 14 bases between the two germline ends. The CDR3 is made up of 13 amino acids. Per the germline V gene, CDR1 is MNHNS and CDR2 is SASEGT.

This sequence joins TRBV5-1 and TRBJ2-2; 7 nucleotides match TRBD1. Per germline, CDR1 SGHRS and CDR2 YFSETQ. J gave up 3 bases and V 4 bases, and 6 bases lay outside the gene matches. This CDR3 has 15 residues. The chain's CDR3 is CASSTGDSDTGELFF. The DNA for the CDR3 is TGCGCCAGCAGCACAGGGGACAGTGACACCGGGGAGCTGTTTTTT.

This chain links TRBV11-2 with TRBJ1-4; 9 nucleotides agree with TRBD1. Germline CDR1 SGHAT, CDR2 FQNNGV. V lost 5 bases and J lost 8; bases outside the gene matches: 3. The CDR3 totals 13 residues. The CDR3 bases are TGTGCCAGCAGCAAAGGACAGGGGGAAAAACTGTTTTTT. Amino acids: CASSKGQGEKLFF.

The genes are TRBV7-9 and TRBJ1-1; D call uncertain. Germline-derived CDR1 and CDR2 are SEHNR and FQNEAQ (reference sequence). The CDR3 is 17 residues long. The ends were cut back, 0 bases at V and 5 bases at J, with 19 bases in the middle. CDR3 sequence reads: CASSLAATVGRLTEAFF. Here the CDR3 DNA reads TGTGCCAGCAGCTTAGCTGCCACAGTAGGGAGGTTGACTGAAGCTTTCTTT.

The chain links TRBV7-2 to TRBJ2-2, with 10 bases aligning to TRBD2. Trimming removed 5 bases from V and 2 bases from J; junction bases left unmatched: 5. The germline V gene encodes CDR1 SGHTA and CDR2 FQGNSA. The CDR3 is 16 amino acids. The CDR3 is CASSPRTSGNTGELFF. The CDR3, as DNA: TGTGCCAGCAGCCCTCGGACTAGCGGTAACACCGGGGAGCTGTTTTTT.

The genes are TRBV28 and TRBJ2-7; D is possibly TRBD2 (6 bases). With 9 bases removed from V and 7 bases from J, the gap between germline ends came to 22 bases. CDR3 length equals 14 residues. Germline V gene sequence: CDR1 MDHEN, CDR2 SYDVKM. CDR3 residues: CASSLGGPLGEQYF. CDR3 nucleotide sequence: TGTGCCAGTTCCCTCGGGGGACCATTAGGGGAGCAGTACTTC.

The chain uses TRBV4-3 and TRBJ1-1; TRBD1 is a possible D gene (5 bases). Germline CDR1 is LGHNA and CDR2 is YSLEER. This CDR3 comprises 16 residues. Trimming took off 0 bases at V and 3 bases at J, with 14 bases between the two ends. DNA of the CDR3: TGCGCCAGCAGCCAAGAACTGGGGGGAAGGGACACTGAAGCTTTCTTT. This translates into CASSQELGGRDTEAFF.

CDR3 DNA: TGTGCCAGCAGCTTCAACAGGGACACCACTGAAGCTTTCTTT. Translated: CASSFNRDTTEAFF. The chain carries TRBV11-3 and TRBJ1-1, with D possibly matching TRBD1 (6 bases). This CDR3 is 14 amino acids long. Trimming stripped 3 bases from V and 4 bases from J, with 12 bases between. Germline values: CDR1 SGHNT, CDR2 YENEEA.

The genes are TRBV7-3 and TRBJ2-6; no reliable D call. Per germline, CDR1 SGHTA and CDR2 FQGTGA. The CDR3 totals 16 residues. Trimming took 5 bases from V and 0 from J, leaving 11 bases between them. CDR3 DNA: TGTGCCAGCAGCCCCCCGCCAGGCTCTGGGGCCAACGTCCTGACTTTC. Translated: CASSPPPGSGANVLTF.

The rearrangement joins TRBV29-1 to TRBJ1-1, with 11 bases fitting TRBD1. This CDR3 region has 15 residues. Germline values: CDR1 SQVTM, CDR2 ANQGSEA. J gave up 2 bases and V 6 bases, and 8 bases lay outside the gene matches. Written as DNA, the CDR3 is TGCAGCGTGGCCGGGACAGGGGGGGGTAACACTGAAGCTTTCTTT. It encodes CSVAGTGGGNTEAFF.

The rearrangement joins TRBV5-1 to TRBJ2-7, with D possibly matching TRBD1 (6 bases). Germline assignment: CDR1 SGHRS and CDR2 YFSETQ. The CDR3 is 13 residues long. V was trimmed by 2 bases and J by 2 bases, leaving 8 bases between them. The chain's CDR3 is CASSLQGTYEQYF. CDR3 sequence (DNA): TGCGCCAGCAGCTTACAGGGCACCTACGAGCAGTACTTC.